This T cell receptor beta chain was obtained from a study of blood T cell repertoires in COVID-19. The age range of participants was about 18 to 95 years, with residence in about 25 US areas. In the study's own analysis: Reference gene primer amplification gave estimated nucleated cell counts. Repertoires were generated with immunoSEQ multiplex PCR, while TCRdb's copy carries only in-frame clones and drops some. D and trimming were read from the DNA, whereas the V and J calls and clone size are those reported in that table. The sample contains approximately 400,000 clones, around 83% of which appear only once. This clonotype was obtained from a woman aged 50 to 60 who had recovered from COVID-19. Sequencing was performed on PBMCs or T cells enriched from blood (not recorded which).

CDR3 amino acids: CASSPWDREGAGELFF. The CDR3 coding sequence is TGCGCCAGCAGCCCATGGGACAGGGAAGGGGCCGGGGAGCTGTTTTTT. This sequence joins TRBV5-1 and TRBJ2-2; 9 bases line up with TRBD1. This CDR3 comprises 16 residues. Germline-derived CDR1 and CDR2 are SGHRS and YFSETQ. V dropped 4 bases and J dropped 6; count of bases not matched to a gene: 10.